This T cell receptor (beta chain) derives from a study of blood T cell repertoires in COVID-19. Overall study: Sample material is recorded as cDNA or gDNA derived from T cells, B-cell-depleted T cells, or PBMCs.

CDR3 length equals 17 residues. Per germline, CDR1 MDHEN and CDR2 SYDVKM. Unmatched junction bases numbered 11, after V lost 2 bases and J lost 3 bases. Original methodology: Reference gene primer amplification in the assay estimated nucleated cell counts. Data came from immunoSEQ multiplex PCR; TCRdb stores just in-frame clones and leaves some out. That table gives V, J and clone size, and the DNA gave D and trimming. The data hold 90,000 to 130,000 clones, with 80% to 90% observed a single time. This receptor was identified in a woman between 55 and 75 years old with acute or convalescent COVID-19. The chain links TRBV28 to TRBJ1-1; 8 nucleotides agree with TRBD1. Specimen: peripheral blood. The CDR3 loop reads CASSLLTQGAGDTEAFF. The CDR3 coding sequence is TGTGCCAGCAGTTTACTTACCCAGGGGGCCGGAGACACTGAAGCTTTCTTT.